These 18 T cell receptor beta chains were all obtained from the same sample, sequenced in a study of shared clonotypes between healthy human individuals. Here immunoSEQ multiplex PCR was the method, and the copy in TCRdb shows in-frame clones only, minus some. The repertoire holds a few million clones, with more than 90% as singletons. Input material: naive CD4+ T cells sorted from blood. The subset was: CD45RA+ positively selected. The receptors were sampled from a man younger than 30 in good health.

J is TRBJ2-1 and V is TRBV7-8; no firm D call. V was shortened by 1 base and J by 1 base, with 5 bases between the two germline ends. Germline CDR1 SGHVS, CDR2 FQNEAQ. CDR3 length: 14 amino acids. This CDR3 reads CASSLGGSYNEQFF. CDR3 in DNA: TGTGCCAGCAGCTTAGGCGGATCCTACAATGAGCAGTTCTTC.

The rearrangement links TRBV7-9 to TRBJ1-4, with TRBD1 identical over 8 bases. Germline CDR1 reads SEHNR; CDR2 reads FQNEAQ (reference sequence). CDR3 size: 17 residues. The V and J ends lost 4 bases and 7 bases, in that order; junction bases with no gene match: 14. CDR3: CASSSTSQTGVSEKLFF. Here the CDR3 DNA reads TGTGCCAGCAGCTCAACCTCCCAGACAGGGGTGAGTGAAAAACTGTTTTTT.

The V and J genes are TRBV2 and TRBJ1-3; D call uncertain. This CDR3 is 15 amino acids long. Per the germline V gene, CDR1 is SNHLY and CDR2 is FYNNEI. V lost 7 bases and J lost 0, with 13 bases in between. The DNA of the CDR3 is TGTGCCAGCACCAGGACCTTGGCCTCTGGAAACACCATATATTTT. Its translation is CASTRTLASGNTIYF.

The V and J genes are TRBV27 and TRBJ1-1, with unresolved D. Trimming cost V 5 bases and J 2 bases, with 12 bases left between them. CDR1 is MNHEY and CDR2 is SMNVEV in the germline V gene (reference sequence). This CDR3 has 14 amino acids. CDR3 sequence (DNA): TGTGCCAGCAGTGCCTACACGGTTAACACTGAAGCTTTCTTT. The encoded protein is CASSAYTVNTEAFF.

The CDR3 region is CAWDDGNPNEKLFF. In DNA, the CDR3 is TGTGCCTGGGACGACGGGAATCCTAATGAAAAACTGTTTTTT. J is TRBJ1-4 and V is TRBV30; D remains unclear. CDR1 is GTSNPN and CDR2 is SVGIG in the germline V gene (reference sequence). The CDR3 runs 14 residues. V was cut by 5 bases and J by 3 bases, with 13 bases left in between.

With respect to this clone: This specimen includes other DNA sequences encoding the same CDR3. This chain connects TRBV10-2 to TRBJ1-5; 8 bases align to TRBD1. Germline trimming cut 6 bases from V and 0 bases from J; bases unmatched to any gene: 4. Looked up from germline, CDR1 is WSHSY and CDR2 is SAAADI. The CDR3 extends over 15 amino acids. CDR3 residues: CASSDRGYSNQPQHF. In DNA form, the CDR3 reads TGCGCCAGCAGCGACAGGGGCTATAGCAATCAGCCCCAGCATTTT.

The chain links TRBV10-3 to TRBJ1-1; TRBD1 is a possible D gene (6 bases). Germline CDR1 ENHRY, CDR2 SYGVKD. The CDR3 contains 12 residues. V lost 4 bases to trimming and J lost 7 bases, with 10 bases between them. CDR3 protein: CAISGQASEAFF. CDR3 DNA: TGTGCCATCAGTGGACAGGCCAGTGAAGCTTTCTTT.

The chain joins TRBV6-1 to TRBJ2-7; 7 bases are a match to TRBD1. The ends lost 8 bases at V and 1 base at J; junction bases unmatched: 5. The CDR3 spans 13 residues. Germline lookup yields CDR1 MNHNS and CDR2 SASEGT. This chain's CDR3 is CASGWGQSYEQYF. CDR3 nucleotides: TGTGCCAGCGGATGGGGACAGTCCTACGAGCAGTACTTC.

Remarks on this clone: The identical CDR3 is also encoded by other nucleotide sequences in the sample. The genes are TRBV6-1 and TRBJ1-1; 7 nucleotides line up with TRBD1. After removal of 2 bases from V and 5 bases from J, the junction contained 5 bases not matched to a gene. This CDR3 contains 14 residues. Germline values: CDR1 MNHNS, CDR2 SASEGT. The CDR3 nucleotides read TGTGCCAGCAGTGAAACAGGGGTCCGGACTGAAGCTTTCTTT. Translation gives CASSETGVRTEAFF.

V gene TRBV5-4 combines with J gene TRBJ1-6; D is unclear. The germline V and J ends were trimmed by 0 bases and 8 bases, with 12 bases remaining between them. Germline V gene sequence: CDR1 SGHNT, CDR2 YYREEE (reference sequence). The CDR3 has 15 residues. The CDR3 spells CASSLDRGSHSPLHF. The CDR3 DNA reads TGTGCCAGCAGCTTGGATCGGGGATCGCATTCACCCCTCCACTTT.

The CDR3 DNA sequence: TGCGCCAGCAGCCCGGTTAGCGGGGGGGACAATGAGCAGTTCTTC. Translation gives CASSPVSGGDNEQFF. The genes are TRBV5-1 and TRBJ2-1; 11 positions agree with TRBD2. V dropped 4 bases and J dropped 5; count of bases not matched to a gene: 5. The CDR3 length is 15 residues. CDR1 SGHRS and CDR2 YFSETQ come from the germline V gene.

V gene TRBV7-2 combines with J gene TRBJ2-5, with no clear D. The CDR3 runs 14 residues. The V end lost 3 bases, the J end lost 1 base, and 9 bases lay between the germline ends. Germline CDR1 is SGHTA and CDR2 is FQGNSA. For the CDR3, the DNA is TGTGCCAGCAGCTTCGCGCCCCCCCAAGAGACCCAGTACTTC. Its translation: CASSFAPPQETQYF.

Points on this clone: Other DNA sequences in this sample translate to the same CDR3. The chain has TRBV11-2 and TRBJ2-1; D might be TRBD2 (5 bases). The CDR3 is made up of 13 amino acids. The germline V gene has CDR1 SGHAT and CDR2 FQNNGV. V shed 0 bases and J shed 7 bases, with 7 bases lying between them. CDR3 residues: CASSLDRENEQFF. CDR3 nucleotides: TGTGCCAGCAGCTTAGATAGGGAGAATGAGCAGTTCTTC.

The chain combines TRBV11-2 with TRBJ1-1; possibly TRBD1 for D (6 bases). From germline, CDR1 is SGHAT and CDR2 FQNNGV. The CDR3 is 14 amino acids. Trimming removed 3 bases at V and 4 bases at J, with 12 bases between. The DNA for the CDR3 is TGTGCCAGCAGCTTCACGGGGGCGGTCACTGAAGCTTTCTTT. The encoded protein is CASSFTGAVTEAFF.

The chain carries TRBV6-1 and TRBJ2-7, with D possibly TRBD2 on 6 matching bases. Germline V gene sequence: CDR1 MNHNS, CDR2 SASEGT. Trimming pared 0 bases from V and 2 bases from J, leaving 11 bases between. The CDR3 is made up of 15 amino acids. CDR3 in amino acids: CASSEAEGRTYEQYF. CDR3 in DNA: TGTGCCAGCAGTGAAGCGGAGGGCAGAACCTACGAGCAGTACTTC.

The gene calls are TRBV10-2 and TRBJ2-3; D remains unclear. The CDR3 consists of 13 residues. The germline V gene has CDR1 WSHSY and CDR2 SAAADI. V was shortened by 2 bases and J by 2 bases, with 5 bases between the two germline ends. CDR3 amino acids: CASSERDTDTQYF. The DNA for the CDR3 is TGCGCCAGCAGTGAGAGGGACACAGATACGCAGTATTTT.

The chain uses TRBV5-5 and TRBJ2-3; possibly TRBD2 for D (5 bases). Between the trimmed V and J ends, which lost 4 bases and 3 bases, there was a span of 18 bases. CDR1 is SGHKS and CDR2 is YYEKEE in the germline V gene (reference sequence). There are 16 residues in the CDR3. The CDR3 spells CASSRGSTRWTDTQYF. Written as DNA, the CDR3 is TGTGCCAGCAGCCGGGGTAGCACTAGATGGACAGATACGCAGTATTTT.

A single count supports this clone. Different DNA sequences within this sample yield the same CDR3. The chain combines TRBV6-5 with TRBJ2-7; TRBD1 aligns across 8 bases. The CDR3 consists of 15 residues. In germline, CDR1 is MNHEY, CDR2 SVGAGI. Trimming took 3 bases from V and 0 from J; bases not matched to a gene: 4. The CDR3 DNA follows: TGTGCCAGCAGTTATTCGGGGACAGGCTCCTACGAGCAGTACTTC. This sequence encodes CASSYSGTGSYEQYF.